The clone carrying this T cell receptor (beta chain) occurred a few times. Its antigen is unidentified. TCRdb re-called the reads through MiXCR, storing one row per CDR3 protein. The table records about 180,000 distinct CDR3 sequences, about 15% of them present only once. The CDR3 runs to 13 residues. CDR1 is SGHRS, CDR2 YFSETQ, per germline. The germline V and J ends were trimmed by 4 bases and 1 base, with 9 bases remaining between them. This record belongs to a study of T cell repertoires in cytomegalovirus infection. Across the study: Carrying CMV and the relevant HLA type showed in public TCR beta signatures.

Whole-study results and caveats: It was HLA-C-restricted CMV-specific TCR beta clonotypes that dominated the response ex vivo.

This clonotype originated in a human donor in good health (CMV status not recorded). Some clones in this sample may be carry-over from other donors' samples. This sequence joins TRBV5-1 and TRBJ2-7; no reliable D call. Sample: PBMCs. CDR3 sequence reads: CASSASRSYEQYF. The CDR3 coding sequence is TGCGCCAGCAGCGCCTCAAGATCCTACGAGCAGTACTTC. Looking up the rest from reference TRBV5-1 and TRBJ2-7 gives the full variable domain: KAGVTQTPRYLIKTRGQQVTLSCSPISGHRSVSWYQQTPGQGLQFLFEYFSETQRNKGNFPGRFSGRQFSNSRSEMNVSTLELGDSALYLCASSASRSYEQYFGPGTRLTVT.